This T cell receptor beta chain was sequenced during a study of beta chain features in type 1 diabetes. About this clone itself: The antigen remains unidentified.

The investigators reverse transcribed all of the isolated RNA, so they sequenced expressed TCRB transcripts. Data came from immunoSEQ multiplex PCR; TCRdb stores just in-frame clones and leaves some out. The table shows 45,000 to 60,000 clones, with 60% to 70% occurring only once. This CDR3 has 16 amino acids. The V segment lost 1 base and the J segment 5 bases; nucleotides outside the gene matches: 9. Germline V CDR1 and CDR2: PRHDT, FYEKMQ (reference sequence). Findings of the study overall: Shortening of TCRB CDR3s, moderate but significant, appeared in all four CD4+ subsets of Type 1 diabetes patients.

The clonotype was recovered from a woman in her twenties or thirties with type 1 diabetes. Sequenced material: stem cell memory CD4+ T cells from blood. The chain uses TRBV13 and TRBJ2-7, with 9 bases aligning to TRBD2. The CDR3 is CASSLVGGRAGNEQYF. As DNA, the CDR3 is TGTGCCAGCAGCTTAGTTGGCGGGAGGGCCGGTAACGAGCAGTACTTC. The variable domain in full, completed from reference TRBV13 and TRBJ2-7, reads AAGVIQSPRHLIKEKRETATLKCYPIPRHDTVYWYQQGPGQDPQFLISFYEKMQSDKGSIPDRFSAQQFSDYHSELNMSSLELGDSALYFCASSLVGGRAGNEQYFGPGTRLTVT.